The 5 T cell receptor beta chains in this list originate from one sample, sequenced in a study of T-cell reconstitution after alpha-beta-depleted transplantation in children. As it was prepared, the TCRbeta library received unique molecular identifiers. MiXCR was run by TCRdb on the PCR reads, yielding one entry per CDR3 protein. The sample yields 800,000 to 1,000,000 distinct CDR3 sequences, about 29% seen once. The starting material was PBMCs, mostly from graft donor cells, obtained 360 days after TCRalphabeta/CD19-depleted stem cell transplant. The receptors shown here come from a boy in the first two years of life who had a stem cell transplant for SCID, so the T cells may come from the graft donor.

A word on this clonotype: Mismatch with germline at one junction end may stem from a read error. The rearrangement uses TRBV7-2 and TRBJ2-2; the D call may be TRBD1 or TRBD2 (5 bases each). Germline V gene data show CDR1 as SGHTA and CDR2 as FQGNSA. The CDR3 length is 13 residues. CDR3 in amino acids: CARSSTGGGELFF. The CDR3, as DNA: TGTGCCAGGAGCTCTACAGGAGGCGGGGAGCTGTTTTTT.

This chain uses TRBV29-1 with TRBJ2-3, with TRBD1 matching over 7 bases. V trimming: 6 bases; J trimming: 4 bases; junction bases outside the gene matches: 13. The CDR3 is made up of 15 amino acids. Germline CDR1 is SQVTM and CDR2 is ANQGSEA. CDR3 amino acids: CSVPTGQGDADTQYF. CDR3 DNA sequence: TGCAGCGTACCCACGGGGCAGGGGGACGCAGATACGCAGTATTTT.

This clonotype was observed a few times. The chain employs TRBV3-1 and TRBJ2-4; no firm D call. Germline V gene lookup returns CDR1 LGHDT and CDR2 YNNKEL (reference sequence). This CDR3 contains 14 residues. The germline V and J ends were trimmed by 3 bases and 10 bases, with 16 bases remaining between them. The CDR3 DNA reads TGTGCCAGCAGCCAGAGGATAACTGGAGTGATTCAGTACTTC. This translates into CASSQRITGVIQYF.

The chain employs TRBV15 and TRBJ2-5, with D perhaps matching TRBD2 (6 bases). V lost 3 bases and J lost 2, with 10 bases in between. Looked up from germline, CDR1 is LNHNV and CDR2 is YYDKDF (reference sequence). The CDR3 extends over 14 amino acids. This chain's CDR3 is CATSRVREQETQYF. As DNA, the CDR3 is TGTGCCACCAGCAGGGTTCGGGAGCAAGAGACCCAGTACTTC.

This clonotype was found once. J is TRBJ2-1 and V is TRBV11-3; possible D gene TRBD2, 6 bases. V was shortened by 0 bases and J by 4 bases, with 10 bases between the two germline ends. This CDR3 has 15 residues. Germline lookup yields CDR1 SGHNT and CDR2 YENEEA. Here the CDR3 DNA reads TGTGCCAGCAGCTTAGAGTCACTAGCTTACAATGAGCAGTTCTTC. Its protein is CASSLESLAYNEQFF.